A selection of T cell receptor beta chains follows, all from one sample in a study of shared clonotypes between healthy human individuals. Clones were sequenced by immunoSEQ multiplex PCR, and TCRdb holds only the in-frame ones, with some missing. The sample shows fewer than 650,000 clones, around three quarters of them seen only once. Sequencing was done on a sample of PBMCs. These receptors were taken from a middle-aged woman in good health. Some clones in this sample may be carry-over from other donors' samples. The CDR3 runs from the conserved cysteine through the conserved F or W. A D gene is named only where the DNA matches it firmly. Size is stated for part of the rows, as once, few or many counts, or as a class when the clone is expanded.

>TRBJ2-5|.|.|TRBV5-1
CASSLEEAHGAQYF
TGCGCCAGCAGCTTGGAAGAGGCTCATGGGGCCCAGTACTTC
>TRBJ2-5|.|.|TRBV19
CASSILVGIQETQYF
TGTGCCAGTAGTATACTCGTCGGAATACAAGAGACCCAGTACTTC
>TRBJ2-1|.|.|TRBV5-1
CASSLGGAGLGEQFF
TGCGCCAGCAGCTTGGGCGGCGCGGGCCTCGGGGAGCAGTTCTTC
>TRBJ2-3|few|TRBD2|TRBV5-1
CASSLVLAGGTDTQYF
TGCGCCAGCAGCTTGGTGCTAGCGGGAGGCACAGATACGCAGTATTTT
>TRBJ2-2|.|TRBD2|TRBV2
CASSGLEAGGITGELFF
TGTGCCAGCAGTGGGCTTGAAGCGGGAGGTATCACCGGGGAGCTGTTTTTT
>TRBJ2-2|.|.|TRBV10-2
CASRSAGRTGELFF
TGCGCCAGCAGGTCGGCGGGCCGCACCGGGGAGCTGTTTTTT
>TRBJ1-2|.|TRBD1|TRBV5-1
CASSKGQARDGGYTF
TGCGCCAGCAGCAAGGGACAGGCGAGAGATGGTGGCTACACCTTC
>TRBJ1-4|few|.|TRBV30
CAWSISAGILFF
TGTGCCTGGAGTATTTCTGCAGGGATACTGTTTTTT
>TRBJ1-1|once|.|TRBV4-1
CASSQVVRNTEAFF
TGCGCCAGCAGCCAAGTGGTGAGGAACACTGAAGCTTTCTTT
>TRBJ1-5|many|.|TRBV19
CASSLLFQPQHF
TGTGCCAGTAGTCTATTATTTCAGCCCCAGCATTTT